Below, one TCR beta chain is given with its context. Its cognate antigen has yet to be identified. No quality values exist for individual bases; no much larger clone is one base distant. The data derive from a study of cytomegalovirus exposure and HLA in healthy donors (dated by TCRdb to 2016 to 2017). In terms of the full investigation: According to a later analysis, one platform produced both the roughly 120 validation repertoires and the approximately 660 repertoires of the first cohort. The aim of the study was to test whether cataloging public T cell receptors could identify signatures of past pathogen exposure. A separate validation cohort of approximately 130 different subjects was used in addition to the roughly 700-subject first cohort. To predict cytomegalovirus infection status, the study brought together high-throughput TCR immunosequencing, statistical association of individual TCRs with disease status, and machine learning. The full study reports these points: Of the cluster scores, approximately 94% were above 0 in a later analysis, which found that TCRs clustered in the first cohort also tended to co-occur in the approximately 130 validation repertoires. Cytomegalovirus status was reported to be diagnosed by the classifier with high specificity and sensitivity in both the original and validation cohorts. The validation cohort had no HLA typing available for a later analysis, so co-occurrence within that cohort was assessed over all 110 or so repertoires. In the study, around 150 TCR beta chains were listed as associated with cytomegalovirus. In vitro tests confirmed that a few of the cytomegalovirus-associated TCR beta chains recognize cytomegalovirus antigens. The authors suggested that the approach could potentially be extended to other disease states and immunological phenotypes. Most TCR sequences were seen in very few donors, while some public TCRs were found in many individuals.

The method behind the library was the immunoSEQ multiplex PCR assay. For the original study's pipeline: A statistical classification framework was developed to diagnose cytomegalovirus status using the catalog of TCR beta chain sequences. In its TCRdb copy, this immuneACCESS table keeps in-frame sequences only and misses some clones. Where compared with another copy, unresolved V genes explain less than half of these, and the others have no known cause. Clone size and the V and J calls come from that table; the DNA yielded D and trimming. The sample table shows around 150,000 clones, and under 90% are seen once. The ten largest clonotypes hold under 4.5% of the sample. The donors were included in the validation cohort of approximately 120 subjects, a group kept apart from the roughly 700-subject first cohort. Via the germline V gene, CDR1 is SGHDT and CDR2 YYEEEE. Spanning cysteine to phenylalanine, the CDR3 consists of 15 amino acids. Here the CDR3 DNA is all that survives: 45 bases in frame from base 1. V ends up 3 bases short and J 4 bases short, with an unmatched junction base count of 7.

The sequence links TRBV5-6 to TRBJ2-1; 7 of the junction bases match TRBD2. This clonotype was sampled from a man aged 18 to 30 in good health and CMV-seropositive. Sequencing input: PBMCs. The CDR3 region: CASSWGGGAYNEQFF. Here is the DNA: TGTGCCAGCAGCTGGGGGGGAGGGGCATACAATGAGCAGTTCTTC.